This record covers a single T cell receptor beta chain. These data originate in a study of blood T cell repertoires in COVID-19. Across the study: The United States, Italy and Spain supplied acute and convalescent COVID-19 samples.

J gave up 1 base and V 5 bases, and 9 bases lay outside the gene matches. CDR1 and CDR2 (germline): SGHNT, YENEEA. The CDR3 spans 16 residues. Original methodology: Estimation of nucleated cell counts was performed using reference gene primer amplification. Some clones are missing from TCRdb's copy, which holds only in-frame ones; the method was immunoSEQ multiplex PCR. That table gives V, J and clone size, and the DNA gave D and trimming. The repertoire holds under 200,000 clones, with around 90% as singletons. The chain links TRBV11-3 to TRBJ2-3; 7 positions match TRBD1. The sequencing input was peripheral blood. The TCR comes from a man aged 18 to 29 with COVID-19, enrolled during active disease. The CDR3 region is CASSEGQDRGTDTQYF. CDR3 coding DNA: TGTGCCAGCAGCGAAGGACAGGACCGGGGCACAGATACGCAGTATTTT.